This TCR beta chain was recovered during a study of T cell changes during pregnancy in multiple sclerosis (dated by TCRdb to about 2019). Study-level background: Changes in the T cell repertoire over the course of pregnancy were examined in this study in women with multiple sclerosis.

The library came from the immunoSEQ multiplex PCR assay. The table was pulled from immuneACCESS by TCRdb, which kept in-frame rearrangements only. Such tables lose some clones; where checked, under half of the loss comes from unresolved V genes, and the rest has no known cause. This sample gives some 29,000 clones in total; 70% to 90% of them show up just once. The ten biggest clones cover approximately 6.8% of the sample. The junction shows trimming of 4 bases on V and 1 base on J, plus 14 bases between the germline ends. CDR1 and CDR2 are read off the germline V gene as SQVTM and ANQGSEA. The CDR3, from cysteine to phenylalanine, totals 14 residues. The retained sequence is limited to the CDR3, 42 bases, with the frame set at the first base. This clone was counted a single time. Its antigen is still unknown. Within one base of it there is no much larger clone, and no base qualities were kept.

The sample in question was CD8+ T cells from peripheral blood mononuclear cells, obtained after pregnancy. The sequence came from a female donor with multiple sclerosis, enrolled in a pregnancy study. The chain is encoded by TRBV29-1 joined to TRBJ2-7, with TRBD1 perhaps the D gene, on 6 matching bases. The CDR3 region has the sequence CSVAGTLDSYEQYF. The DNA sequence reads TGCAGCGTTGCCGGGACACTCGATTCCTACGAGCAGTACTTC.